The 10 T cell receptor beta chains given below trace back to one sample, sequenced in a study of blood T cell repertoires in COVID-19. Sequenced by immunoSEQ multiplex PCR; TCRdb stores in-frame clones only, minus some. Of 150,000 to 200,000 clones in the sample, 80% to 90% are singletons; the top ten hold around 2.5%. Sample: peripheral blood. The receptors derive from a man aged 40-49 years with active or convalescent COVID-19.

V usage is TRBV7-2 and J usage is TRBJ1-6; 7 bases map to TRBD1. Germline V gene sequence: CDR1 SGHTA, CDR2 FQGNSA. The CDR3 is made up of 15 amino acids. The V segment lost 5 bases and the J segment 3 bases; nucleotides outside the gene matches: 4. CDR3 sequence reads: CASSVRDSYNSPLHF. CDR3 sequence (DNA): TGTGCCAGCAGCGTCCGGGACAGCTATAATTCACCCCTCCACTTT.

This clone was recorded a few times. This chain links TRBV27 with TRBJ1-6; 7 positions match TRBD1. The CDR3 has 15 residues. Germline lookup yields CDR1 MNHEY and CDR2 SMNVEV (reference sequence). V trimming: 6 bases; J trimming: 9 bases; junction bases outside the gene matches: 11. The CDR3 DNA reads as TGTGCCAGCAGCCTAGGGGGGACAGCCCCTTCACCCCTCCACTTT. This codes for CASSLGGTAPSPLHF.

The chain recombines TRBV5-6 with TRBJ1-4; 7 bases match TRBD1. V lost 3 bases to trimming and J lost 8 bases; unmatched junction nucleotides: 7. The CDR3 is made up of 14 amino acids. From germline, CDR1 is SGHDT and CDR2 YYEEEE. The CDR3 DNA reads as TGTGCCAGCAGCTCATCGACAGGGAACGAAAAACTGTTTTTT. It codes for CASSSSTGNEKLFF.

The V call is TRBV5-4, the J call TRBJ2-3; possible D gene TRBD2, 6 bases. V lost 2 bases, J lost 6 bases, and 22 bases lay in between. The CDR3 has 17 amino acids. The germline V gene encodes CDR1 SGHNT and CDR2 YYREEE (reference sequence). This CDR3 is CASSFSGVAPSADTQYF. The CDR3 bases are TGTGCCAGCAGCTTCTCGGGGGTAGCGCCCAGTGCCGATACGCAGTATTTT.

This sequence joins TRBV2 and TRBJ2-3, with D unresolved. V was shortened by 3 bases and J by 0 bases, with 10 bases between the two germline ends. This CDR3 region has 15 residues. Looked up from germline, CDR1 is SNHLY and CDR2 is FYNNEI. CDR3 DNA sequence: TGTGCCAGCAGTGACCCCGAAGCTAGCACAGATACGCAGTATTTT. It translates to CASSDPEASTDTQYF.

The chain employs TRBV5-4 and TRBJ2-1, with 9 positions matching TRBD2. The CDR3 runs 16 residues. Germline CDR1 reads SGHNT; CDR2 reads YYREEE (reference sequence). V was clipped by 4 bases and J by 5 bases; unmatched bases: 10. The CDR3 region has the DNA TGTGCCAGCAGCCCGGGAGCGGGGGGACTAAACAATGAGCAGTTCTTC. Translating it yields CASSPGAGGLNNEQFF.

The rearrangement uses TRBV4-2 and TRBJ2-6; unclear D gene. The germline V gene has CDR1 LGHNA and CDR2 YNFKEQ. The CDR3 covers 16 residues. Trimming shortened V by 2 bases and J by 2 bases, and 10 bases separated the two germline ends. DNA for the CDR3: TGTGCCAGCAGCCAAACGATGAGAACTGGGGCCAACGTCCTGACTTTC. Residues: CASSQTMRTGANVLTF.

The genes are TRBV9 and TRBJ1-2, with 12 bases that match TRBD1. The junction had 7 bases not matched to a gene; V was cut back by 1 base and J by 0 bases. The CDR3 runs to 18 residues. Germline V lookup: CDR1 SGDLS, CDR2 YYNGEE. CDR3 loop: CASSVFSGTGGSNYGYTF. Here the CDR3 DNA reads TGTGCCAGCAGCGTATTTTCCGGGACAGGGGGCTCTAACTATGGCTACACCTTC. Full variable domain (rest looked up from reference TRBV9 and TRBJ1-2): DSGVTQTPKHLITATGQRVTLRCSPRSGDLSVYWYQQSLDQGLQFLIQYYNGEERAKGNILERFSAQQFPDLHSELNLSSLELGDSALYFCASSVFSGTGGSNYGYTFGSGTRLTVV.

This clone has only a few counts. The V and J genes are TRBV7-2 and TRBJ2-5; 7 bases match TRBD2. From germline, CDR1 is SGHTA and CDR2 FQGNSA. With 5 bases clipped from V and 2 bases from J, the junction kept 8 bases outside the gene matches. This CDR3 region has 15 residues. CDR3 sequence (DNA): TGTGCCAGCAGCCCCGAGGGGAGGGAACAAGAGACCCAGTACTTC. Its translation is CASSPEGREQETQYF.

This clone appeared a single time. The chain is built from TRBV12-3 or TRBV12-4 and TRBJ1-5, with 9 bases aligning to TRBD1. V shed 5 bases and J 7 bases; nucleotides not matched to a gene: 3. The CDR3 has 13 amino acids. CDR3 sequence reads: CASSGTGRQPQHF. The CDR3 bases are TGTGCCAGCAGTGGGACAGGGCGGCAGCCCCAGCATTTT.